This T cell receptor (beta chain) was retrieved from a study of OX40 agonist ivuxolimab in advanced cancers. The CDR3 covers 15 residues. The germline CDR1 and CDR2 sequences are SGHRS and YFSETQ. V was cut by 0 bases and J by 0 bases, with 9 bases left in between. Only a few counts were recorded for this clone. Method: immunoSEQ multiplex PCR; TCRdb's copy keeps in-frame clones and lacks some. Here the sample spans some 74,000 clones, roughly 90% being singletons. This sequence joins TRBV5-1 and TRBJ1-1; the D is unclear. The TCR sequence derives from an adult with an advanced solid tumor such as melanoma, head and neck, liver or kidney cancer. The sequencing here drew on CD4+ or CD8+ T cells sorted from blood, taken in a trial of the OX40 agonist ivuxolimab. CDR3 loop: CASSLGGGLNTEAFF. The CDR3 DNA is TGCGCCAGCAGCTTGGGTGGTGGTTTGAACACTGAAGCTTTCTTT.